One and the same sample provided the 5 T cell receptor beta chains below, sequenced in a study of cytomegalovirus exposure and HLA in healthy donors. Data came from immunoSEQ multiplex PCR; TCRdb stores just in-frame clones and leaves some out. The table lists 250,000 to 400,000 clones, roughly 87% of them singletons, with over 1% in the top ten. Sequencing was performed on PBMCs. These receptors came from a woman aged 30 to 39 in good health and CMV-seropositive.

The gene calls are TRBV5-1 and TRBJ2-7; no clear D. This CDR3 region has 14 residues. V lost 4 bases to trimming and J lost 2 bases, with 13 bases between them. Germline V lookup: CDR1 SGHRS, CDR2 YFSETQ. The CDR3 sequence is CASSVTDSAYEQYF. The CDR3 nucleotides read TGCGCCAGCAGCGTAACAGACTCAGCCTACGAGCAGTACTTC.

A note on this clone: Since a much larger clone is just one base distant, this may be a read error. The sample has other DNA sequences that encode this CDR3 too. The chain has TRBV7-9 and TRBJ2-7; D is unclear. The CDR3 is 11 amino acids. Germline V gene data show CDR1 as SEHNR and CDR2 as FQNEAQ (reference sequence). The V end was cut by 5 bases, the J end by 0 bases, with 2 bases between. The CDR3 DNA follows: TGTGCCAGCAGCGCCTCCTACGAGCAGTACTTC. Protein sequence: CASSASYEQYF. Combining the CDR3 with reference TRBV7-9 and TRBJ2-7 gives the whole variable domain DTGVSQNPRHKITKRGQNVTFRCDPISEHNRLYWYRQTLGQGPEFLTYFQNEAQLEKSRLLSDRFSAERPKGSFSTLEIQRTEQGDSAMYLCASSASYEQYFGPGTRLTVT.

The chain has TRBV5-1 and TRBJ2-3, with no clear D. This CDR3 spans 13 amino acids. V lost 5 bases, J lost 0 bases, and 7 bases lay in between. Germline loops: CDR1 SGHRS, CDR2 YFSETQ. In DNA, the CDR3 is TGCGCCAGCAGGGGCCCTAGCACAGATACGCAGTATTTT. It is translated as CASRGPSTDTQYF.

The chain combines TRBV6-1 with TRBJ1-1; 10 positions match TRBD1. Germline V gene data show CDR1 as MNHNS and CDR2 as SASEGT. V shed 8 bases and J 8 bases; nucleotides not matched to a gene: 8. This CDR3 has 13 residues. CDR3 sequence: CASRDRGGREAFF. CDR3 nucleotides: TGTGCCAGCCGGGACAGGGGAGGTAGGGAAGCTTTCTTT.

With respect to this clone: This may be a read error: a much more frequent sequence differs by one nucleotide. The sample has other DNA sequences that encode this CDR3 too. This chain uses TRBV28 with TRBJ1-2; D unresolved. Germline lookup yields CDR1 MDHEN and CDR2 SYDVKM. Trimming shortened V by 3 bases and J by 1 base, and 3 bases separated the two germline ends. There are 12 residues in the CDR3. CDR3 DNA sequence: TGTGCCAGCAGTTTTGGTAACTATGGCTACACCTTC. It yields the protein CASSFGNYGYTF.